This T cell receptor (beta chain) is from a study of blood T cell repertoires in COVID-19. Study details: Acute and convalescent COVID-19 specimens originated in the United States, Italy and Spain. From T cells, B-cell-depleted T cells, or PBMCs came the material, which was cDNA or gDNA.

The germline V gene has CDR1 MGHDK and CDR2 SYGVNS. V shed 5 bases, J shed 2 bases, and the junction held 7 bases outside the gene matches. The CDR3 loop spans 15 amino acids. As originally analysed: By means of reference gene primer amplification, nucleated cell counts were estimated. TCRdb's copy holds only in-frame clones and misses some; the assay was immunoSEQ multiplex PCR. V, J and clone size derive from that table, while D and trimming were established from the DNA sequence. The table has 200,000 to 250,000 clones, around 90% seen once; the top ten hold about 15%. This chain links TRBV25-1 with TRBJ2-3; 7 positions match TRBD1. Sequencing used PBMCs or T cells enriched from blood (not recorded which). The source of this sequence is a man between 25 and 39 years old who had been exposed to COVID-19. The CDR3 region is CASSPGQVHTDTQYF. The DNA for the CDR3 is TGTGCCAGCAGTCCCGGACAGGTCCACACAGATACGCAGTATTTT. The full variable domain, its missing parts supplied by reference TRBV25-1 and TRBJ2-3, is EADIYQTPRYLVIGTGKKITLECSQTMGHDKMYWYQQDPGMELHLIHYSYGVNSTEKGDLSSESTVSRIRTEHFPLTLESARPSHTSQYLCASSPGQVHTDTQYFGPGTRLTVL.